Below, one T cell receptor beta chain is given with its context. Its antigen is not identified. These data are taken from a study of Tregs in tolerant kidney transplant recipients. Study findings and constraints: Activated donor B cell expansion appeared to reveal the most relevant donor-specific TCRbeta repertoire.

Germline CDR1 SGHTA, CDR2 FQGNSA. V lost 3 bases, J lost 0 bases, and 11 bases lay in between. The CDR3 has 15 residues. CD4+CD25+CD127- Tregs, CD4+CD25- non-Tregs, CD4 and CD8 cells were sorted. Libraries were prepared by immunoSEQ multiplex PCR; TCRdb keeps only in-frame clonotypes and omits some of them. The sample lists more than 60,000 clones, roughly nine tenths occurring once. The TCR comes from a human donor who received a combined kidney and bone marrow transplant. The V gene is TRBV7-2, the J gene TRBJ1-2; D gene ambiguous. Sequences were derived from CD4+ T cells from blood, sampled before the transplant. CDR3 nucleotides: TGTGCCAGCAGCTTCTCCCTACTAGCTAACTATGGCTACACCTTC. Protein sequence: CASSFSLLANYGYTF.